The present entry profiles one T cell receptor (beta chain) with its context. The antigen is not known. The authors amplified TCR beta CDR3 regions from RNA transcripts. Following a first-round RT-PCR that used HTBI primers, a second-round multiplex PCR was carried out. MiXCR, applied by TCRdb to the multiplex PCR reads, yields one record per CDR3 protein. The table has some 160,000 distinct CDR3 sequences, roughly two fifths seen once; the top ten hold roughly 8.9%. This record comes from a study of Graves' ophthalmopathy and Graves' hyperthyroidism. Findings of the study overall: Using a 13-signature model, the authors split ophthalmopathy from stable hyperthyroidism, with roughly 90% sensitivity and 70% to 83% specificity.

Unmatched junction bases numbered 8, after V lost 2 bases and J lost 5 bases. The CDR3 covers 17 residues. Germline-derived CDR1 and CDR2 are MNHEY and SVGEGT. The origin of this receptor is a young man with Graves' ophthalmopathy. The rearrangement joins TRBV6-2 or TRBV6-3 to TRBJ2-5; TRBD2 matches 13 bases. Material for sequencing was peripheral blood. CDR3 nucleotide sequence: TGTGCCAGCAGTTACGGTAGGACTAGCGGGAGCGCGGAGACCCAGTACTTC. Translated: CASSYGRTSGSAETQYF.